The 2 T cell receptor beta chains reported below all come from one sample, sequenced in a study of blood T cell repertoires in COVID-19. Profiled with immunoSEQ multiplex PCR; TCRdb holds only in-frame clones, not every one. This table has about 88,000 clones, 80% to 90% appearing once. The sample comprised peripheral blood. These receptors were taken from an elderly man with acute or convalescent COVID-19.

This clone occurred a few times. J is TRBJ2-2 and V is TRBV11-1; 8 bases fit TRBD2. The junction had 12 bases not matched to a gene; V was cut back by 0 bases and J by 9 bases. The germline V gene has CDR1 SGHAT and CDR2 FQDESV (reference sequence). The CDR3 is 17 residues long. The DNA for the CDR3 is TGTGCCAGCAGCTTAGCGTCCCCCCCGGCGGGAGGCCGGGAGCTGTTTTTT. It is translated as CASSLASPPAGGRELFF.

This chain joins TRBV7-2 and TRBJ1-6, with D possibly matching TRBD1 (6 bases). The CDR3 covers 17 residues. V was shortened by 5 bases and J by 3 bases, with 17 bases between the two germline ends. The germline V gene has CDR1 SGHTA and CDR2 FQGNSA. The CDR3: CASSDPYRAYYNSPLHF. The CDR3 region has the DNA TGTGCCAGCAGCGACCCATACAGGGCGTACTATAATTCACCCCTCCACTTT.